Included here is one T cell receptor beta chain sequence, with context. The V gene's germline CDR1 is SGHRS and CDR2 YFSETQ. Trimming took 0 bases from V and 8 from J, leaving 17 bases between them. CDR3 length equals 16 residues. As handled by the study authors: Scientists estimated how many nucleated cells there were by amplifying reference gene primers. Generated by immunoSEQ multiplex PCR, the TCRdb table keeps only in-frame clones and is missing some. The DNA was the basis for D and trimming; V, J and clone size are from that table. The sample includes approximately 210,000 clones, 83% of them seen just once. These data originate in a study of blood T cell repertoires in COVID-19. Background on the study: Sites in the United States, Italy and Spain provided acute and convalescent COVID-19 samples.

This chain joins TRBV5-1 and TRBJ1-4, with a possible D match to TRBD1 (5 bases). The specimen sequenced was peripheral blood. The TCR was taken from a woman aged 45-59 years with acute or convalescent COVID-19. This chain's CDR3 is CASSLALGGNWEKLFF. CDR3 nucleotide sequence: TGCGCCAGCAGCTTGGCACTCGGGGGAAATTGGGAAAAACTGTTTTTT.